The 28 T cell receptor beta chains listed next were all sequenced from one sample in a study of PD-1 blockade in classical Hodgkin lymphoma. Time point meaning: cycle 4 day 1 (C4D1), after 6 weeks of nivolumab. Autologous stem cell transplantation was followed by relapse in every patient, and brentuximab vedotin exposure varied. Produced via immunoSEQ multiplex PCR; TCRdb's table is partial and in-frame only. This table holds under 130,000 clones, about nine tenths found once. The sequencing used peripheral blood mononuclear cells (PBMCs), collected before the fourth cycle of nivolumab. These receptors were taken from a human donor with classical Hodgkin lymphoma.

This clone came up a few times. This chain uses TRBV4-1 with TRBJ2-1; 8 bases agree with TRBD2. Germline V gene lookup returns CDR1 MGHRA and CDR2 YSYEKL. The CDR3 runs 17 residues. The ends lost 3 bases at V and 5 bases at J; junction bases unmatched: 12. CDR3 bases: TGCGCCAGCAGCCACCCCCGGAGTAGCGGGGTAAACAATGAGCAGTTCTTC. Translation: CASSHPRSSGVNNEQFF.

This clone has a single count. The chain links TRBV5-1 to TRBJ2-2; D perhaps matches TRBD2 (6 bases). The V gene lost 5 bases and the J gene lost 1 base, with 12 bases spanning the gap. This CDR3 comprises 15 residues. Per germline, CDR1 SGHRS and CDR2 YFSETQ. DNA of the CDR3: TGCGCCAGCAGTCCTTCTAGCGTGAACACCGGGGAGCTGTTTTTT. Translated, it gives CASSPSSVNTGELFF.

This rearrangement joins TRBV5-1 to TRBJ1-5; D gene unclear. There are 14 residues in the CDR3. Germline lookup yields CDR1 SGHRS and CDR2 YFSETQ. The germline V and J ends were trimmed by 4 bases and 11 bases, with 19 bases remaining between them. The DNA of the CDR3 is TGCGCCAGCAGCCCGGACCCGCTAAAGAGGACCCAGCATTTT. Protein: CASSPDPLKRTQHF.

Written as DNA, the CDR3 is TGTGCCAGTAGTAACACGGATGAGCAGTTCTTC. As protein: CASSNTDEQFF. This chain joins TRBV19 and TRBJ2-1; D gene uncertain. This CDR3 contains 11 residues. Germline V gene lookup returns CDR1 LNHDA and CDR2 SQIVND (reference sequence). V lost 4 bases to trimming and J lost 8 bases, with 6 bases between them.

The rearrangement links TRBV29-1 to TRBJ2-1, with 16 bases that match TRBD2. Germline V gene lookup returns CDR1 SQVTM and CDR2 ANQGSEA. J lost 3 bases, V lost 8 bases, and 10 bases had no gene match. The CDR3 is 17 amino acids. DNA of the CDR3: TGCAGCTGTGAAGGGGGACTAGCGGGAGGGGGCTACAATGAGCAGTTCTTC. It codes for CSCEGGLAGGGYNEQFF.

The chain links TRBV7-8 to TRBJ2-1; 13 bases fit TRBD2. Germline trimming cut 5 bases from V and 4 bases from J; bases unmatched to any gene: 8. There are 17 residues in the CDR3. Germline V CDR1 and CDR2: SGHVS, FQNEAQ. The CDR3 reads CASSKLAGGPGYNEQFF. The CDR3 DNA is TGTGCCAGCAGCAAACTAGCGGGAGGGCCGGGTTACAATGAGCAGTTCTTC.

The CDR3 DNA sequence: TGTGCCACCAGCAGAGATCAACGAGAGACCCAGTACTTC. This gives the protein CATSRDQRETQYF. The chain employs TRBV15 and TRBJ2-5; D remains ambiguous. V gave up 0 bases and J gave up 4 bases, with 6 bases separating them. In germline, CDR1 is LNHNV, CDR2 YYDKDF (reference sequence). CDR3 length: 13 amino acids.

The chain combines TRBV30 with TRBJ2-3; TRBD1 is a possible D gene (6 bases). V was clipped by 7 bases and J by 1 base, with 18 bases between them. CDR1 is GTSNPN and CDR2 is SVGIG in the germline V gene (reference sequence). This CDR3 is built from 15 residues. The CDR3 here is CASNSGVVGTDTQYF. In DNA form, the CDR3 reads TGTGCCTCGAATTCAGGGGTCGTGGGCACAGATACGCAGTATTTT.

This chain uses TRBV28 with TRBJ2-7; no firm D call. The CDR3 is 11 amino acids. In germline, CDR1 is MDHEN, CDR2 SYDVKM. The germline V and J ends were trimmed by 8 bases and 8 bases, with 13 bases remaining between them. CDR3 protein: CASQFSTQQYF. DNA of the CDR3: TGTGCCAGCCAGTTTAGCACGCAGCAGTACTTC. The whole variable domain, filled in from reference TRBV28 and TRBJ2-7, reads DVKVTQSSRYLVKRTGEKVFLECVQDMDHENMFWYRQDPGLGLRLIYFSYDVKMKEKGDIPEGYSVSREKKERFSLILESASTNQTSMYLCASQFSTQQYFGPGTRLTVT.

This clone was found once. CDR3 sequence reads: CAWSQSVRGEQYF. The CDR3 nucleotides are TGTGCCTGGAGTCAATCGGTGAGAGGGGAGCAGTACTTC. V gene TRBV30 combines with J gene TRBJ2-7, with D perhaps matching TRBD2 (5 bases). V lost 2 bases, J lost 7 bases, and 15 bases lay in between. CDR1 GTSNPN and CDR2 SVGIG come from the germline V gene (reference sequence). This CDR3 is 13 amino acids long.

The chain couples TRBV29-1 to TRBJ2-1, with TRBD2 matching over 9 bases. V dropped 6 bases and J dropped 4; count of bases not matched to a gene: 10. CDR1 and CDR2 from the germline V gene are SQVTM and ANQGSEA. The CDR3 consists of 15 residues. CDR3 sequence (DNA): TGCAGCGTGGCCCTAGGAGCGGGGGGTTACAATGAGCAGTTCTTC. Protein: CSVALGAGGYNEQFF.

This chain uses TRBV2 with TRBJ2-1, with D possibly being TRBD2 (5 bases). Deletions cut 6 bases from V and 10 bases from J, with 10 bases between. The CDR3 is 11 residues long. Per germline, CDR1 SNHLY and CDR2 FYNNEI. CDR3 bases: TGTGCCAGCAGGGAGAGCGGCGAGCAGTTCTTC. Protein sequence: CASRESGEQFF.

Here the CDR3 reads CATTPPGLAGGAVGDTQYF. CDR3 coding DNA: TGTGCCACTACCCCTCCGGGACTAGCGGGAGGGGCGGTAGGAGATACGCAGTATTTT. This chain uses TRBV28 with TRBJ2-3; 16 bases align to TRBD2. This CDR3 contains 19 residues. The ends lost 10 bases at V and 5 bases at J; junction bases unmatched: 18. CDR1 and CDR2 (germline): MDHEN, SYDVKM.

The chain employs TRBV6-1 and TRBJ1-1, with D unclear. Trimming pared 8 bases from V and 4 bases from J, leaving 8 bases between. CDR1 MNHNS and CDR2 SASEGT come from the germline V gene. The CDR3 is made up of 11 amino acids. CDR3 sequence: CASGRATEAFF. The CDR3 region has the DNA TGTGCCAGCGGGAGGGCCACTGAAGCTTTCTTT.

The chain uses TRBV14 and TRBJ2-7; D is unresolved. Germline CDR1 reads SGHDN; CDR2 reads FVKESK. V lost 3 bases and J lost 3, with 3 bases in between. The CDR3 loop spans 11 amino acids. CDR3 residues: CASSQYYEQYF. The CDR3 DNA follows: TGTGCCAGCAGCCAGTACTACGAGCAGTACTTC.

The sample holds one count of this clone. The CDR3 bases are TGTGCCAGCAGTCCCACGGCCGGCTACGAGCAGTACTTC. Translation gives CASSPTAGYEQYF. This chain joins TRBV27 and TRBJ2-7; no reliable D call. Germline CDR1 MNHEY, CDR2 SMNVEV (reference sequence). V shed 5 bases and J shed 3 bases, with 11 bases lying between them. The CDR3 length is 13 residues.

The V call is TRBV4-1, the J call TRBJ2-1; D is perhaps TRBD2 (6 bases). Trimming took off 4 bases at V and 9 bases at J, with 16 bases between the two ends. Germline values: CDR1 MGHRA, CDR2 YSYEKL. The CDR3 runs to 14 residues. This chain's CDR3 is CASSPSPGAVEQFF. CDR3 sequence (DNA): TGCGCCAGCAGCCCTAGTCCGGGAGCGGTTGAGCAGTTCTTC.

The V and J genes are TRBV4-3 and TRBJ2-1, with TRBD2 matching 10 bases. The germline V gene encodes CDR1 LGHNA and CDR2 YSLEER. The trim removed 1 base at V and 4 bases at J, leaving 4 bases unmatched. This CDR3 region has 16 residues. The CDR3 protein is CASSQVWTSGYNEQFF. Here the CDR3 DNA reads TGCGCCAGCAGCCAAGTCTGGACTAGCGGTTACAATGAGCAGTTCTTC.

This clone was seen just once. The chain is built from TRBV2 and TRBJ1-2; 8 bases match TRBD1. The J segment lost 1 base and the V segment lost 1 base, leaving 2 bases of the junction unmatched. CDR3 length: 15 amino acids. CDR1 SNHLY and CDR2 FYNNEI come from the germline V gene. CDR3 in DNA: TGTGCCAGCAGTGAAGGGACAGGGATTAACTATGGCTACACCTTC. Translating it yields CASSEGTGINYGYTF.

This clone was detected only a few times. The CDR3 DNA follows: TGTGCCAGCAGTGAGTCGGGTAATCAGCCCCAGCATTTT. It specifies CASSESGNQPQHF. This chain connects TRBV6-1 to TRBJ1-5; the D is unclear. V was cut by 3 bases and J by 4 bases, with 7 bases left in between. This CDR3 has 13 amino acids. Germline-derived CDR1 and CDR2 are MNHNS and SASEGT.

J is TRBJ1-2 and V is TRBV4-1; TRBD1 matches at 7 bases. CDR3 size: 17 residues. CDR1 and CDR2 (germline): MGHRA, YSYEKL. The V segment lost 0 bases and the J segment 0 bases; nucleotides outside the gene matches: 7. CDR3 in amino acids: CASSQDGTVRSNYGYTF. For the CDR3, the DNA is TGCGCCAGCAGCCAAGACGGGACAGTTCGTTCTAACTATGGCTACACCTTC.

The V and J genes are TRBV30 and TRBJ2-5; D gene uncertain. CDR1 and CDR2 (germline): GTSNPN, SVGIG (reference sequence). The CDR3 totals 12 residues. Trimming stripped 1 base from V and 4 bases from J, with 7 bases between. CDR3 in DNA: TGTGCCTGGAGTGCCGTGAGAGAGACCCAGTACTTC. Translation gives CAWSAVRETQYF.

The chain couples TRBV7-8 to TRBJ1-2, with no clear D. This CDR3 comprises 13 residues. Germline V lookup: CDR1 SGHVS, CDR2 FQNEAQ. The V and J ends lost 1 base and 1 base respectively, with 4 bases between them. The DNA of the CDR3 is TGTGCCAGCAGCTTAGAAGTTAACTATGGCTACACCTTC. It specifies CASSLEVNYGYTF.

In its sample, this clone was seen once. This rearrangement joins TRBV4-2 to TRBJ1-3, with a weak D call TRBD1 (6 bases). Germline V gives CDR1 LGHNA, CDR2 YNFKEQ. V lost 4 bases, J lost 6 bases, and 16 bases lay in between. The CDR3 consists of 15 residues. The CDR3 loop reads CASSPPWGAENTIYF. The CDR3 bases are TGTGCCAGCAGCCCACCCTGGGGGGCAGAAAACACCATATATTTT.

In nucleotides, the CDR3 is TGTGCCAGCAGTGAACTGAGGGGGGAACCTGAAGCTTTCTTT. Translating it yields CASSELRGEPEAFF. The V and J genes are TRBV6-1 and TRBJ1-1; possible D gene TRBD1, 6 bases. V dropped 2 bases and J dropped 6 bases, with 13 bases sitting between them. Germline V gives CDR1 MNHNS, CDR2 SASEGT. The CDR3 runs to 14 residues.

As to this clone: This CDR3 is also generated by other DNA sequences in the sample. V gene TRBV7-2 combines with J gene TRBJ2-1, with 10 positions matching TRBD2. Germline V gene sequence: CDR1 SGHTA, CDR2 FQGNSA. CDR3 length: 15 residues. Germline trimming cut 4 bases from V and 2 bases from J; bases unmatched to any gene: 2. The CDR3 loop is CASSSTSGPYNEQFF. For the CDR3, the DNA is TGTGCCAGCAGCTCGACTAGCGGGCCCTACAATGAGCAGTTCTTC.

The gene calls are TRBV5-1 and TRBJ1-1, with TRBD1 matching 9 bases. The V gene end was trimmed by 4 bases and the J gene end by 4 bases; junction bases not matched to a gene: 8. Germline-derived CDR1 and CDR2 are SGHRS and YFSETQ. This CDR3 is 15 amino acids long. CDR3 bases: TGCGCCAGCAGCCTAGGACAGGGGACTTCCACTGAAGCTTTCTTT. Its protein product is CASSLGQGTSTEAFF.

The V and J genes are TRBV9 and TRBJ1-5, with a possible D match to TRBD1 (5 bases). V dropped 3 bases and J dropped 0 bases, with 10 bases sitting between them. The CDR3 sequence is 15 residues long. From germline, CDR1 is SGDLS and CDR2 YYNGEE. This CDR3 is CASSGGTDSNQPQHF. The CDR3 coding sequence is TGTGCCAGCAGCGGTGGGACGGATAGCAATCAGCCCCAGCATTTT.